The 5 T cell receptor beta chains below were found in one sample sequenced in a study of identical twins. In TCRdb, the 5' RACE reads were re-called with MiXCR into one record per CDR3 protein. This repertoire shows hundreds of thousands of distinct CDR3 sequences, 5.5% to 7% found once; its top ten account for around 3.4%. The same data also contributed to another study, on yellow fever vaccine responses in identical twins.

Sequenced: memory (CD45RO+) T cells sorted from blood. The receptor source for this set is a woman aged 18-30 years in good health.

V gene TRBV7-8 combines with J gene TRBJ1-4; D ambiguous. CDR1 is SGHVS and CDR2 is FQNEAQ in the germline V gene. Trimming left V 6 bases short and J 0 bases short, with 11 bases between. The CDR3 is made up of 15 amino acids. The CDR3 DNA is TGTGCCAGCAGTCAAGGGCCTGCAACTAATGAAAAACTGTTTTTT. This translates into CASSQGPATNEKLFF.

The chain uses TRBV15 and TRBJ1-1; no definite D call. The germline V gene encodes CDR1 LNHNV and CDR2 YYDKDF (reference sequence). There are 14 residues in the CDR3. V gave up 1 base and J gave up 2 bases, with 8 bases separating them. The DNA of the CDR3 is TGTGCCACCAGCAGAGCGGAGAGAAACACTGAAGCTTTCTTT. Translated: CATSRAERNTEAFF.

This clonotype was found many times. The chain uses TRBV20-1 and TRBJ2-2; weak D call: TRBD1 (5 bases). Trimming cost V 3 bases and J 6 bases, with 11 bases left between them. The CDR3 is 13 amino acids. The germline V gene encodes CDR1 DFQATT and CDR2 SNEGSKA (reference sequence). The CDR3 spells CSASRRVAGELFF. The DNA of the CDR3 is TGCAGTGCTAGCCGCAGGGTAGCCGGGGAGCTGTTTTTT.

This clonotype was detected many times. Here the CDR3 reads CASSDRGGAADTQYF. The DNA of the CDR3 is TGTGCCAGCAGTGACCGGGGGGGCGCCGCAGATACGCAGTATTTT. The chain employs TRBV6-4 and TRBJ2-3; 8 nucleotides align to TRBD2. Looked up from germline, CDR1 is MRHNA and CDR2 is SNTAGT. V dropped 2 bases and J dropped 4; count of bases not matched to a gene: 5. There are 15 residues in the CDR3.

This clonotype was found many times. The V gene is TRBV29-1, the J gene TRBJ2-1, with D uncertain. The V end lost 4 bases, the J end lost 8 bases, and 21 bases lay between the germline ends. This CDR3 is built from 15 residues. In germline, CDR1 is SQVTM, CDR2 ANQGSEA. CDR3 DNA: TGCAGCGTTGTTTTGGGTCTATGGGCTGTCGATGAGCAGTTCTTC. Protein: CSVVLGLWAVDEQFF.